This T cell receptor (beta chain) was identified in a study of early T cells in non-severe SARS-CoV-2 infection. About the research overall: The sequenced material was bulk RNA from unsorted whole blood, and its chains were unpaired. General observations from the study: Anti-spike CD8 specificities were favored by VDJdb matching, whose results missed private and CD4 specificities.

V dropped 0 bases and J dropped 1; count of bases not matched to a gene: 2. CDR1 is DFQATT, CDR2 SNEGSKA, per germline (reference sequence). CDR3 length: 14 amino acids. Each cDNA molecule carried a unique molecular identifier. TCRdb redid the calling of the 5' RACE reads with MiXCR, one entry per CDR3 protein. This table has tens of thousands of distinct CDR3 sequences, about an eighth appearing once. Points on this clonotype: No antigen is known for it.

The sequencing sample was made of whole blood. The chain has TRBV20-1 and TRBJ1-1; 7 nucleotides match TRBD1. The TCR sequence derives from an adult who was a healthcare worker with PCR-confirmed SARS-CoV-2 infection or an uninfected control (not recorded which). CDR3 bases: TGCAGTGCTAGAGATCGGACAGGGAACACTGAAGCTTTCTTT. It translates to CSARDRTGNTEAFF.